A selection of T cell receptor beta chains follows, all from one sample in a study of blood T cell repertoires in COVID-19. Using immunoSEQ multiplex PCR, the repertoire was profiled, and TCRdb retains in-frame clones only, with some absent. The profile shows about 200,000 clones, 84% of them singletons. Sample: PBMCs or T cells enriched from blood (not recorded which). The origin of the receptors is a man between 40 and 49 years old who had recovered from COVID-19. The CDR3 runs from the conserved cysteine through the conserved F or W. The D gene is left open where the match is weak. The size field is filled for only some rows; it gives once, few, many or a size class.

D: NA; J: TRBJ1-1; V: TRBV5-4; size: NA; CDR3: CASSLNRVYTEAFF; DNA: TGTGCCAGCAGCTTGAACAGGGTGTACACTGAAGCTTTCTTT
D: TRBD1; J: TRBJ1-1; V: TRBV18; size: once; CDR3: CASSRPGQGGGGTEAFF; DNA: TGTGCCAGCTCACGACCGGGACAGGGAGGCGGAGGCACTGAAGCTTTCTTT
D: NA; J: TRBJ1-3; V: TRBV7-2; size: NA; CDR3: CASSLQVSGNTIYF; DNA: TGTGCCAGCAGCTTACAGGTTTCAGGAAACACCATATATTTT
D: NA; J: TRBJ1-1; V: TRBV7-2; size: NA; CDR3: CASRRIPWVWLIRGEAFF; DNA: TGTGCCAGCAGACGCATTCCTTGGGTTTGGCTGATTAGGGGTGAAGCTTTCTTT
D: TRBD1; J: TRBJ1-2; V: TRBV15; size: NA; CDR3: CATSVDPGTVIGYTF; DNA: TGTGCCACCAGCGTAGACCCCGGGACAGTGATTGGCTACACCTTC
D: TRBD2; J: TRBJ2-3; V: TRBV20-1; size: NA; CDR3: CSASVSGGDTQYF; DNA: TGCAGTGCTAGTGTAAGCGGGGGCGATACGCAGTATTTT
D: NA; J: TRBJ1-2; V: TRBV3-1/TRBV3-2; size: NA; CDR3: CASSPNRFNYGYTF; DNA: TGTGCCAGCAGCCCTAACAGATTTAACTATGGCTACACCTTC
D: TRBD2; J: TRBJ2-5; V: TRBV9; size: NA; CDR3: CASSVDSGVETQYF; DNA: TGTGCCAGCAGCGTAGATAGCGGGGTGGAGACCCAGTACTTC
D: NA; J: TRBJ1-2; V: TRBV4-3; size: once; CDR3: CASSQDPNLGGHYGYTF; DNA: TGCGCCAGCAGCCAAGATCCGAACCTGGGGGGGCACTATGGCTACACCTTC
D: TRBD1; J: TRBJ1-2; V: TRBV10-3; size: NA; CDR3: CAISEATGVRYGYTF; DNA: TGTGCCATCAGTGAGGCGACAGGGGTCAGGTATGGCTACACCTTC
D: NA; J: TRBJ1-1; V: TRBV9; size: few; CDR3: CASSVVGGGNTEAFF; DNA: TGTGCCAGCAGCGTAGTAGGCGGTGGGAACACTGAAGCTTTCTTT
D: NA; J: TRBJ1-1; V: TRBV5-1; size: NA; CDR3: CASRPGDVTEAFF; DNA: TGCGCCAGCAGACCAGGGGATGTCACTGAAGCTTTCTTT
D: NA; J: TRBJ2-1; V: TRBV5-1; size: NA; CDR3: CASSLDYSSGHANEQFF; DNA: TGCGCCAGCAGCTTGGATTATTCCAGTGGACACGCCAATGAGCAGTTCTTC
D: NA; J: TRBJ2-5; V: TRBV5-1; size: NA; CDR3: CASSLVPAGYKETQYF; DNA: TGCGCCAGCAGCTTGGTCCCAGCAGGGTATAAAGAGACCCAGTACTTC
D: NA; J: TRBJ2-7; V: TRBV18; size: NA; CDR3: CASSLRVGRNEQYF; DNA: TGTGCCAGCTCCCTACGTGTTGGGCGCAACGAGCAGTACTTC
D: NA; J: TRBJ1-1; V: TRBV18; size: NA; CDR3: CASSPPFQRAEAFF; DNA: TGTGCCAGCTCACCACCATTCCAGCGCGCTGAAGCTTTCTTT
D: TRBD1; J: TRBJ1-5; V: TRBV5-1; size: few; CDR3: CASSEGQGDNQPQHF; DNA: TGCGCCAGCAGCGAGGGACAGGGAGACAATCAGCCCCAGCATTTT
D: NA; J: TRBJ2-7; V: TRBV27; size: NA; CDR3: CASSSREGGEQYF; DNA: TGTGCCAGCAGTTCCCGGGAAGGAGGGGAGCAGTACTTC
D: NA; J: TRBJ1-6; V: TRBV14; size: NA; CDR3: CASSPLGRVGNSPLHF; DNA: TGTGCCAGCAGCCCCCTAGGTCGGGTAGGAAATTCACCCCTCCACTTT
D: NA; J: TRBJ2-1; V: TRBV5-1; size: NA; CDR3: CASSLGGAGYYNEQFF; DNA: TGCGCCAGCAGCTTGGGCGGGGCAGGCTACTACAATGAGCAGTTCTTC
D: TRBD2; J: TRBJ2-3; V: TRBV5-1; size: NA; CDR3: CASSLGTSGSTDTQYF; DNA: TGCGCCAGCAGCTTGGGGACTAGCGGGAGCACAGATACGCAGTATTTT
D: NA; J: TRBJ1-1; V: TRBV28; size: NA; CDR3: CASSIWRTEAFF; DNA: TGTGCCAGCAGTATATGGAGGACTGAAGCTTTCTTT
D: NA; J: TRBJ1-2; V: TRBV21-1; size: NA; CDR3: CASSKEVAERQGVHGYTF; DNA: TGTGCCAGCAGCAAAGAAGTAGCGGAGCGACAGGGGGTCCATGGCTACACCTTC
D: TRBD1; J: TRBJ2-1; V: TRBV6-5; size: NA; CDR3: CASRGGRTGGNEQFF; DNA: TGTGCCAGCAGAGGAGGCAGGACAGGGGGGAATGAGCAGTTCTTC
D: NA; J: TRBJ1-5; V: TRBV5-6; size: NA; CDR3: CASSYGFYDPGSGFQPQHF; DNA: TGTGCCAGCAGCTATGGATTTTATGATCCGGGGTCTGGTTTTCAGCCCCAGCATTTT
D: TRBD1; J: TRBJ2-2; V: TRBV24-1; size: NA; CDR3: CATSEYGQGNTGELFF; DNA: TGTGCCACCAGTGAATACGGACAGGGAAACACCGGGGAGCTGTTTTTT
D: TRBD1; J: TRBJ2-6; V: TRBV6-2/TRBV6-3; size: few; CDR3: CASTPRTGHSSGANVLTF; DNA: TGTGCCAGCACCCCAAGGACAGGACATAGCTCTGGGGCCAACGTCCTGACTTTC
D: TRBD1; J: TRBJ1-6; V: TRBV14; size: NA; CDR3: CASSHLDRGNPLHF; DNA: TGTGCCAGCAGCCACCTGGACAGGGGTAACCCCCTCCACTTT
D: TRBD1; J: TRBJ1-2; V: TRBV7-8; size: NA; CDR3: CASSEGQGYGYTF; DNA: TGTGCCAGCAGCGAAGGACAGGGTTATGGCTACACCTTC
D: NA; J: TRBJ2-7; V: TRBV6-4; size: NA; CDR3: CASSTKTF; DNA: TGTGCCAGCAGTACTAAAACATTC
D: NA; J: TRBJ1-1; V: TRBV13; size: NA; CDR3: CASSSTRGLNTEAFF; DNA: TGTGCCAGCAGTTCGACTAGGGGACTGAACACTGAAGCTTTCTTT
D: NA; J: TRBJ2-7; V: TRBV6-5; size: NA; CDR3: CASSYSISAAYEQYF; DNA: TGTGCCAGCAGTTACTCCATCAGCGCCGCGTACGAGCAGTACTTC
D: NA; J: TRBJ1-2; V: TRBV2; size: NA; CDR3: CASTPGTFDGYTF; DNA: TGTGCCAGCACGCCTGGGACTTTCGATGGCTACACCTTC
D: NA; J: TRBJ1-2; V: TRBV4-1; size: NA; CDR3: CASSVRQEYLEYGYTF; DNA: TGCGCCAGCAGCGTAAGACAGGAGTACCTAGAATATGGCTACACCTTC